This paragraph reports one T cell receptor (beta chain). Data came from immunoSEQ multiplex PCR; TCRdb stores just in-frame clones and leaves some out. The sample records 70,000 or so clones, roughly three quarters being singletons. The sample originates from a study of blood T cell repertoires in COVID-19. Sequencing was performed on peripheral blood. This TCR was recovered from a man aged 55 to 70 with acute or convalescent COVID-19.

CDR3 region: CASSLDQGRGDGYTF. As DNA, the CDR3 is TGTGCCAGCAGCTTAGATCAGGGTCGTGGAGATGGCTACACCTTC. The V and J genes are TRBV11-2 and TRBJ1-2, with a possible D match to TRBD1 (5 bases). This CDR3 contains 15 residues. V was trimmed by 0 bases and J by 6 bases, leaving 14 bases between them. CDR1 and CDR2 from the germline V gene are SGHAT and FQNNGV.